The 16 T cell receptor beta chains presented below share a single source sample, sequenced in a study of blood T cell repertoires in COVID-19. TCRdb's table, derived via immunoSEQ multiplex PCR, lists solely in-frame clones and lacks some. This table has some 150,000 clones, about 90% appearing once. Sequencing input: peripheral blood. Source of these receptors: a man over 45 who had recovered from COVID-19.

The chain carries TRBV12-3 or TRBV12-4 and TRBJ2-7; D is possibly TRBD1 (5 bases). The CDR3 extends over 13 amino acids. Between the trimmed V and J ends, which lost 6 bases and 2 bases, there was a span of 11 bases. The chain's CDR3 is CASSLGAAYEQYF. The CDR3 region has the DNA TGTGCCAGCAGCCTAGGGGCAGCCTACGAGCAGTACTTC.

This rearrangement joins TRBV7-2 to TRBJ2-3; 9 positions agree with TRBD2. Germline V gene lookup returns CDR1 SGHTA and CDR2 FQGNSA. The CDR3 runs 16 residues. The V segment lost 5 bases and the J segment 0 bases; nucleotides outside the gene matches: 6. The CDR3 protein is CASSRTSDPSTDTQYF. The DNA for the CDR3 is TGTGCCAGCAGCCGGACTAGCGACCCTAGCACAGATACGCAGTATTTT. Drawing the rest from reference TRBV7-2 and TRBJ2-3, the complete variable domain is GAGVSQSPSNKVTEKGKDVELRCDPISGHTALYWYRQSLGQGLEFLIYFQGNSAPDKSGLPSDRFSAERTGGSVSTLTIQRTQQEDSAVYLCASSRTSDPSTDTQYFGPGTRLTVL.

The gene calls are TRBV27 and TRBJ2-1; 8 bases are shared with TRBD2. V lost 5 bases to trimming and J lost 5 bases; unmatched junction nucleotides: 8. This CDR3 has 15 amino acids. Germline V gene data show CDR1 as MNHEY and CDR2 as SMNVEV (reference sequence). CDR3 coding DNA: TGTGCCAGCAGTCCCATAGCGGGGCTCCACAATGAGCAGTTCTTC. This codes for CASSPIAGLHNEQFF.

The CDR3 DNA sequence: TGTGCCAGCAGGCGACTGAAATCTAGCACAGATACGCAGTATTTT. It translates to CASRRLKSSTDTQYF. J is TRBJ2-3 and V is TRBV6-5; D is ambiguous. The CDR3 contains 15 residues. Deletions cut 6 bases from V and 0 bases from J, with 13 bases between. CDR1 and CDR2 (germline): MNHEY, SVGAGI.

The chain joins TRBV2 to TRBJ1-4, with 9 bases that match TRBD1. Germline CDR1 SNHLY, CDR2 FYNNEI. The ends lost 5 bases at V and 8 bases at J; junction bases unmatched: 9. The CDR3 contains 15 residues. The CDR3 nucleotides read TGTGCCAGCAGTTCCCCGGGACAGGGAAACGAAAAACTGTTTTTT. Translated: CASSSPGQGNEKLFF.

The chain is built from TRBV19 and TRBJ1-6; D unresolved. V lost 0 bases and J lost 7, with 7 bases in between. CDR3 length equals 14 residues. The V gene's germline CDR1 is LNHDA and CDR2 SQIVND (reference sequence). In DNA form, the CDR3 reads TGTGCCAGTAGTATAGAGGCCTCGAATTCACCCCTCCACTTT. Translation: CASSIEASNSPLHF.

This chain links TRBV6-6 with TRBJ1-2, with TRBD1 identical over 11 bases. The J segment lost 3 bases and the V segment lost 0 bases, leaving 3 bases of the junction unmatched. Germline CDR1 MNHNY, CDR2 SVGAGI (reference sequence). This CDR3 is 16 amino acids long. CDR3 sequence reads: CASSYSGQGADYGYTF. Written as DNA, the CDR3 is TGTGCCAGCAGTTACTCCGGACAGGGGGCCGACTATGGCTACACCTTC.

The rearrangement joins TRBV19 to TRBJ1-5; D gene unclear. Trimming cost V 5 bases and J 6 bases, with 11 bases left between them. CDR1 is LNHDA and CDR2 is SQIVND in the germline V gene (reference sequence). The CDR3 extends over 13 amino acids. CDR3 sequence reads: CASSQQRGQPQHF. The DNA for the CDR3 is TGTGCCAGTAGTCAACAACGCGGTCAGCCCCAGCATTTT.

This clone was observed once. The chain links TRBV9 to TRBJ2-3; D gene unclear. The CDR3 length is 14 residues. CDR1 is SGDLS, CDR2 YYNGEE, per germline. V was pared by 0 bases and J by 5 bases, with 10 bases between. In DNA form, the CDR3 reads TGTGCCAGCAGCGTAGAGGCAGCAGGAGATACGCAGTATTTT. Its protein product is CASSVEAAGDTQYF.

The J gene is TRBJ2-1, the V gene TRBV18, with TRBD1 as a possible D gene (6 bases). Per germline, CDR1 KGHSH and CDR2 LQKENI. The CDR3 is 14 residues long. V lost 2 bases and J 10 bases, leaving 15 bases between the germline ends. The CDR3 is CASSPATGLGEQFF. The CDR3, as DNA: TGTGCCAGCTCACCAGCGACAGGCCTCGGGGAGCAGTTCTTC.

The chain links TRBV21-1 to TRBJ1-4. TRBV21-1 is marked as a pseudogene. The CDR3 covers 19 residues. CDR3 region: CASTDREGPRVDYNEKLFF. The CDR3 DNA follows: TGTGCCAGCACCGACCGTGAGGGGCCCCGGGTGGACTATAATGAAAAACTGTTTTTT.

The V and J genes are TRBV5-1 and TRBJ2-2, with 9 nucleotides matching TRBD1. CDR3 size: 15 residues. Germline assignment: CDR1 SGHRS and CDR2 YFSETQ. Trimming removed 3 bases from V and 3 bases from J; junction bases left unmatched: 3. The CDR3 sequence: CASSWGDRDTGELFF. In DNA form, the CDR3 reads TGCGCCAGCAGCTGGGGGGACAGGGACACCGGGGAGCTGTTTTTT.

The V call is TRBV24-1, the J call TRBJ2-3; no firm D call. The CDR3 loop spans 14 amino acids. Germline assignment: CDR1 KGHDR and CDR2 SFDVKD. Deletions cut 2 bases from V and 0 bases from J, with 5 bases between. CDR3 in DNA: TGTGCCACCAGTGATTGGCAGAGCACAGATACGCAGTATTTT. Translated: CATSDWQSTDTQYF.

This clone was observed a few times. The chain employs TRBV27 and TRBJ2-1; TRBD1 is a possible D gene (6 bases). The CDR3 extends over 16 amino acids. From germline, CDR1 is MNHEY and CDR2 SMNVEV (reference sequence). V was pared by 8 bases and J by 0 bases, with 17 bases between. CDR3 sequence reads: CASRHRVTSSYNEQFF. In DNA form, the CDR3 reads TGTGCCAGCCGACACAGGGTGACGAGCTCCTACAATGAGCAGTTCTTC.

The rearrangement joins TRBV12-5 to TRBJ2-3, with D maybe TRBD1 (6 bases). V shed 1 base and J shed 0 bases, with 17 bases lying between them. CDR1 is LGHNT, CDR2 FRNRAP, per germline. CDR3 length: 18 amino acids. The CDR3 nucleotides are TGTGCTAGTGGTTTGGGAAGAAAGGGGGAGACTAGCACAGATACGCAGTATTTT. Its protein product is CASGLGRKGETSTDTQYF.

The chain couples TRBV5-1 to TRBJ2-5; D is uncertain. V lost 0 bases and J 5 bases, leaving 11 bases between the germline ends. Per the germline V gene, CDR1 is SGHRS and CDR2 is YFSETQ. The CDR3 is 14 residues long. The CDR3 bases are TGCGCCAGCAGCTTGGCGCATAGCAGCGAGACCCAGTACTTC. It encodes CASSLAHSSETQYF. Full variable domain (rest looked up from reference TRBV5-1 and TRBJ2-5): KAGVTQTPRYLIKTRGQQVTLSCSPISGHRSVSWYQQTPGQGLQFLFEYFSETQRNKGNFPGRFSGRQFSNSRSEMNVSTLELGDSALYLCASSLAHSSETQYFGPGTRLLVL.